This T cell receptor beta chain was recovered during a study of cytomegalovirus exposure and HLA in healthy donors. This clone was detected only a few times. The PCR used 60 Vbeta and 13 Jbeta primers. Profiled with immunoSEQ multiplex PCR; TCRdb holds only in-frame clones, not every one. Found here are 200,000 or so clones, 65% to 85% of them singletons; the top ten hold around 3.9%. With 0 bases clipped from V and 8 bases from J, the junction kept 4 bases outside the gene matches. This CDR3 contains 17 residues. CDR1 is SEHNR, CDR2 FQNEAQ, per germline (reference sequence). The chain is built from TRBV7-9 and TRBJ2-1, with 16 bases fitting TRBD2. This TCR came from a man in his forties or fifties in good health and CMV-seronegative. Source material: PBMCs. CDR3 sequence: CASSLARGLAGGHEQFF. The CDR3 DNA is TGTGCCAGCAGCTTAGCGAGGGGACTAGCGGGGGGGCATGAGCAGTTCTTC. Looking up the rest from reference TRBV7-9 and TRBJ2-1 gives the full variable domain: DTGVSQNPRHKITKRGQNVTFRCDPISEHNRLYWYRQTLGQGPEFLTYFQNEAQLEKSRLLSDRFSAERPKGSFSTLEIQRTEQGDSAMYLCASSLARGLAGGHEQFFGPGTRLTVL.